This TCR beta chain was captured in a study of cytomegalovirus exposure and HLA in healthy donors. Study-wide findings and caveats: In a later analysis, about 17,000 TCR beta sequences were associated with HLA alleles at 0.05 false discovery rate. CMV serostatus was the only immune exposure information that was available. Later on, a genetic analysis was performed. It linked a missense variant in DCLRE1C with V- and J-gene trimming of TCR beta.

Donors likely had unrecorded immune exposures despite being nominally healthy when sampled. It was with 60 Vbeta and 13 Jbeta primers that the PCR ran. Clones were read by immunoSEQ multiplex PCR, and TCRdb kept only the in-frame ones, dropping some. The top ten clones hold roughly 2% of a sample with about 180,000 clones, about 82% of them seen once. Turning to this clone: The target antigen is unknown.

Trimming left V 5 bases short and J 4 bases short, with 14 bases between. Germline V gene sequence: CDR1 GTSNPN, CDR2 SVGIG (reference sequence). CDR3 length: 13 residues. The source is a woman aged 25 to 39 in good health and CMV-seronegative. Sequencing was performed on PBMCs. The chain combines TRBV30 with TRBJ1-1; D remains unclear. The CDR3 spells CAWFPGLLTEAFF. The CDR3, as DNA: TGTGCCTGGTTCCCCGGTCTACTCACTGAAGCTTTCTTT.